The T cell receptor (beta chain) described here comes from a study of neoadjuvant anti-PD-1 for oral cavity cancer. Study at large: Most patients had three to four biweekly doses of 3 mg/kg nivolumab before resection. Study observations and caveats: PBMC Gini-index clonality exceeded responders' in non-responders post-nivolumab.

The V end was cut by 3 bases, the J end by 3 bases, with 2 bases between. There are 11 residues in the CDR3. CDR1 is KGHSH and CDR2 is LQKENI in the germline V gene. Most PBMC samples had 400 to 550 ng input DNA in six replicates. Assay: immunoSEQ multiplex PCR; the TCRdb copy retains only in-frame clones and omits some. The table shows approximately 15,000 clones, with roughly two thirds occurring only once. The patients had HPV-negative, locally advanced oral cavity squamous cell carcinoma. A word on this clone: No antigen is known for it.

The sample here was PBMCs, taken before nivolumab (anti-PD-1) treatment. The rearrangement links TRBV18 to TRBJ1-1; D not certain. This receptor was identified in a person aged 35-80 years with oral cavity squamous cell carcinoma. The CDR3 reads CASSPDTEAFF. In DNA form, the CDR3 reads TGTGCCAGCTCACCGGACACTGAAGCTTTCTTT.